One and the same sample provided the 9 T cell receptor beta chains below, sequenced in a study of Tregs in tolerant kidney transplant recipients. TCRdb's copy holds only in-frame clones and misses some; the assay was immunoSEQ multiplex PCR. The data contain some 69,000 clones, about 83% of them singletons. Sequenced sample: CD4+ T cells from blood. The source of these receptors is a human donor in good health.

This clone came up once. The chain has TRBV11-3 and TRBJ2-3; 13 positions match TRBD2. CDR3 length: 20 amino acids. From germline, CDR1 is SGHNT and CDR2 YENEEA. With 5 bases clipped from V and 6 bases from J, the junction kept 20 bases outside the gene matches. The CDR3 sequence is CASSPGTSGAPGSRLDTQYF. The DNA of the CDR3 is TGTGCCAGCAGCCCAGGGACTAGCGGGGCCCCAGGGTCACGTCTGGATACGCAGTATTTT.

This clone was seen a single time. The chain combines TRBV7-9 with TRBJ1-2; the match to TRBD1 covers 8 bases. With 0 bases clipped from V and 7 bases from J, the junction kept 4 bases outside the gene matches. The CDR3 covers 14 residues. Germline CDR1 SEHNR, CDR2 FQNEAQ (reference sequence). The CDR3 nucleotides read TGTGCCAGCAGCTTAGCGGGGACAGGTAGTGGCTACACCTTC. This translates into CASSLAGTGSGYTF. The full variable domain, with the rest looked up from reference TRBV7-9 and TRBJ1-2, is DTGVSQNPRHKITKRGQNVTFRCDPISEHNRLYWYRQTLGQGPEFLTYFQNEAQLEKSRLLSDRFSAERPKGSFSTLEIQRTEQGDSAMYLCASSLAGTGSGYTFGSGTRLTVV.

The V and J genes are TRBV2 and TRBJ2-3, with 7 bases fitting TRBD2. Unmatched junction bases numbered 10, after V lost 7 bases and J lost 6 bases. Per germline, CDR1 SNHLY and CDR2 FYNNEI. The CDR3 is made up of 14 amino acids. The DNA for the CDR3 is TGTGCCAGCAACCCCAACTGGGAGGGGGATACGCAGTATTTT. It yields the protein CASNPNWEGDTQYF.

The rearrangement uses TRBV6-5 and TRBJ1-5; D might be TRBD1 (5 bases). Germline V CDR1 and CDR2: MNHEY, SVGAGI. This CDR3 has 13 residues. Between the trimmed V and J ends, which lost 6 bases and 7 bases, there was a span of 13 bases. CDR3 in amino acids: CASRLGAQQPQHF. The CDR3 nucleotides read TGTGCCAGCAGATTAGGGGCTCAACAGCCCCAGCATTTT.

The chain links TRBV7-8 to TRBJ1-1; D remains ambiguous. The CDR3 totals 14 residues. Germline-derived CDR1 and CDR2 are SGHVS and FQNEAQ. V lost 1 base to trimming and J lost 4 bases, with 10 bases between them. The CDR3 sequence: CASSLETVGTEAFF. In DNA form, the CDR3 reads TGTGCCAGCAGCTTAGAAACAGTTGGCACTGAAGCTTTCTTT.

The gene calls are TRBV2 and TRBJ1-2, with D unclear. The V end was cut by 1 base, the J end by 4 bases, with 16 bases between. Germline loops: CDR1 SNHLY, CDR2 FYNNEI. This CDR3 is 16 amino acids long. The CDR3 region is CASSEGWGLILYGYTF. CDR3 nucleotides: TGTGCCAGCAGTGAAGGTTGGGGATTAATCCTCTATGGCTACACCTTC.

V is TRBV7-2 and J is TRBJ2-7; 15 nucleotides match TRBD2. J lost 3 bases, V lost 5 bases, and 2 bases had no gene match. The CDR3 is made up of 15 amino acids. The germline gives CDR1 SGHTA, CDR2 FQGNSA. CDR3 protein: CASSPGLAGGYEQYF. The CDR3 nucleotides are TGTGCCAGCAGCCCGGGACTAGCGGGAGGCTACGAGCAGTACTTC. The entire variable domain, with the rest obtained from reference TRBV7-2 and TRBJ2-7, is as follows: GAGVSQSPSNKVTEKGKDVELRCDPISGHTALYWYRQSLGQGLEFLIYFQGNSAPDKSGLPSDRFSAERTGGSVSTLTIQRTQQEDSAVYLCASSPGLAGGYEQYFGPGTRLTVT.

V and J are TRBV19 and TRBJ2-5; D is perhaps TRBD2 (6 bases). Per germline, CDR1 LNHDA and CDR2 SQIVND (reference sequence). V lost 2 bases and J lost 7, with 23 bases in between. The length of the CDR3 is 17 residues. The CDR3 DNA reads as TGTGCCAGTAGTATACTCCGGGACCCGCGGGGTACAGTGACCCAGTACTTC. This encodes CASSILRDPRGTVTQYF.

The chain carries TRBV7-8 and TRBJ1-3; a weak D match, TRBD1 (6 bases). V lost 5 bases, J lost 0 bases, and 17 bases lay in between. Germline-derived CDR1 and CDR2 are SGHVS and FQNEAQ. There are 17 residues in the CDR3. CDR3 DNA: TGTGCCAGCAGCCGAAATACACAGGGCTCCTCTGGAAACACCATATATTTT. Amino acid sequence: CASSRNTQGSSGNTIYF.